This T cell receptor (beta chain) derives from a study of blood T cell repertoires in COVID-19. Looking at the study overall: The United States, Italy and Spain supplied acute and convalescent COVID-19 samples.

CDR1 is SEHNR, CDR2 FQNEAQ, per germline (reference sequence). CDR3 size: 13 residues. V was trimmed by 4 bases and J by 7 bases, leaving 11 bases between them. Sequencing was performed with immunoSEQ multiplex PCR; in TCRdb, only in-frame clones are kept and a portion is missing. Of approximately 290,000 clones in the sample, about 80% are singletons; the top ten hold roughly 14%. Sequenced input: peripheral blood. This chain joins TRBV7-9 and TRBJ1-5; D unresolved. This TCR came from a person between 70 and 80 years old with COVID-19, enrolled during active disease. The CDR3 DNA sequence: TGTGCCAGCAGCTCTGACGGGGTGCAGCCCCAGCATTTT. Translation gives CASSSDGVQPQHF.